Below are 26 T cell receptor beta chains sequenced from a single sample in a study of blood T cell repertoires in COVID-19. Sequencing used immunoSEQ multiplex PCR; TCRdb keeps in-frame clones, though not all of them. Of about 110,000 clones in the sample, around 91% were seen once. The sample consisted of peripheral blood. Receptor source: a woman of 80 years or more with acute or convalescent COVID-19.

The rearrangement uses TRBV6-5 and TRBJ1-2; no clear D. The ends were cut back, 7 bases at V and 5 bases at J, with 11 bases in the middle. The germline gives CDR1 MNHEY, CDR2 SVGAGI. The CDR3 covers 12 residues. CDR3 DNA sequence: TGTGCCAGCATCCTGGGAGGTTATGGCTACACCTTC. Translating it yields CASILGGYGYTF.

The genes are TRBV2 and TRBJ1-1; the match to TRBD1 covers 8 bases. The V and J ends lost 6 bases and 1 base, in that order; junction bases with no gene match: 4. The germline V gene encodes CDR1 SNHLY and CDR2 FYNNEI. CDR3 size: 14 residues. Here the CDR3 DNA reads TGTGCCAGCAGGGAAACAGGGGGGAACACTGAAGCTTTCTTT. Its protein product is CASRETGGNTEAFF. Supplemented by reference TRBV2 and TRBJ1-1, the full variable domain reads EPEVTQTPSHQVTQMGQEVILRCVPISNHLYFYWYRQILGQKVEFLVSFYNNEISEKSEIFDDQFSVERPDGSNFTLKIRSTKLEDSAMYFCASRETGGNTEAFFGQGTRLTVV.

The chain joins TRBV7-8 to TRBJ1-4; D unresolved. The CDR3 runs to 12 residues. Germline V gene sequence: CDR1 SGHVS, CDR2 FQNEAQ. Trimming cost V 5 bases and J 8 bases, with 9 bases left between them. The CDR3 loop reads CASSLGREKLFF. DNA of the CDR3: TGTGCCAGCAGCCTTGGGCGAGAAAAACTGTTTTTT.

On this clone itself: Other DNA variants within this sample encode the same CDR3. The chain carries TRBV6-5 and TRBJ2-7; D ambiguous. CDR1 and CDR2 from the germline V gene are MNHEY and SVGAGI. With 0 bases removed from V and 1 base from J, the gap between germline ends came to 4 bases. CDR3 size: 13 residues. The CDR3, as DNA: TGTGCCAGCAGTTACTCGTCTTCCTACGAGCAGTACTTC. This encodes CASSYSSSYEQYF.

The chain couples TRBV6-5 to TRBJ1-6, with D possibly being TRBD1 (6 bases). With 0 bases removed from V and 11 bases from J, the gap between germline ends came to 11 bases. Per germline, CDR1 MNHEY and CDR2 SVGAGI. This CDR3 has 14 residues. The CDR3 region has the DNA TGTGCCAGCAGTTACTCAGGGGACATGACACCCCTCCACTTT. Protein sequence: CASSYSGDMTPLHF.

The gene calls are TRBV29-1 and TRBJ1-1; D is perhaps TRBD1 (5 bases). Germline V gene data show CDR1 as SQVTM and CDR2 as ANQGSEA. The CDR3 loop spans 13 amino acids. V was cut by 5 bases and J by 1 base, with 11 bases left in between. The CDR3 sequence is CSVRRGPNTEAFF. For the CDR3, the DNA is TGCAGCGTTCGTAGGGGCCCGAACACTGAAGCTTTCTTT.

The V gene is TRBV5-4, the J gene TRBJ1-4; the D is unclear. From germline, CDR1 is SGHNT and CDR2 YYREEE (reference sequence). Trimming left V 3 bases short and J 7 bases short, with 16 bases between. The CDR3 is made up of 15 amino acids. For the CDR3, the DNA is TGTGCCAGCAGCTACAAGGCGTGGGAGGCTGAAAAACTGTTTTTT. Its protein is CASSYKAWEAEKLFF.

This clone appeared a single time. The rearrangement links TRBV24-1 to TRBJ2-7; TRBD2 is a possible D gene (5 bases). CDR1 and CDR2 from the germline V gene are KGHDR and SFDVKD. Trimming cost V 6 bases and J 4 bases, with 6 bases left between them. CDR3 length: 11 residues. The CDR3 DNA reads TGTGCCACCAGTTCGGGGTACGAGCAGTACTTC. It encodes CATSSGYEQYF.

The chain employs TRBV5-1 and TRBJ2-7, with 9 bases matching TRBD1. The V gene end was trimmed by 6 bases and the J gene end by 2 bases; junction bases not matched to a gene: 6. This CDR3 is 14 amino acids long. CDR1 SGHRS and CDR2 YFSETQ come from the germline V gene. CDR3 nucleotides: TGCGCCAGCACCGTCGGGACAGGGACCTACGAGCAGTACTTC. Protein product: CASTVGTGTYEQYF. Complete variable domain (other parts from reference TRBV5-1 and TRBJ2-7): KAGVTQTPRYLIKTRGQQVTLSCSPISGHRSVSWYQQTPGQGLQFLFEYFSETQRNKGNFPGRFSGRQFSNSRSEMNVSTLELGDSALYLCASTVGTGTYEQYFGPGTRLTVT.

The CDR3 nucleotides read TGTGCCAGCAGCGTTAAAAGACAGATCTACGAGCAGTACTTC. This translates into CASSVKRQIYEQYF. The chain combines TRBV9 with TRBJ2-7, with D tentatively TRBD1 (5 bases). From germline, CDR1 is SGDLS and CDR2 YYNGEE. Between the trimmed V and J ends, which lost 2 bases and 3 bases, there was a span of 12 bases. The length of the CDR3 is 14 residues.

J is TRBJ1-4 and V is TRBV7-6; D perhaps matches TRBD1 (6 bases). With 5 bases removed from V and 3 bases from J, the gap between germline ends came to 13 bases. Germline V gene sequence: CDR1 SGHVS, CDR2 FNYEAQ. This CDR3 spans 15 amino acids. The CDR3 loop reads CASSLLWGPNEKLFF. Here the CDR3 DNA reads TGTGCCAGCAGCCTACTGTGGGGGCCTAATGAAAAACTGTTTTTT.

A few counts support this clone. This sequence joins TRBV3-1 (or the pseudogene TRBV3-2) and TRBJ1-2; 8 positions agree with TRBD1. The junction had 6 bases not matched to a gene; V was cut back by 8 bases and J by 4 bases. Germline V gene lookup returns CDR1 LGHDT and CDR2 YNNKEL (reference sequence). The CDR3 has 13 amino acids. The CDR3 nucleotides read TGTGCCAGCGGGCCAGGGGGCTTCTATGGCTACACCTTC. This translates into CASGPGGFYGYTF.

The chain uses TRBV10-1 and TRBJ1-1, with D unresolved. Trimming shortened V by 3 bases and J by 5 bases, and 16 bases separated the two germline ends. Germline V gene data show CDR1 as WNHNN and CDR2 as SYGVQD (reference sequence). CDR3 length: 15 amino acids. The CDR3 DNA reads TGCGCCAGCAGTGATGCTCGGGTCCCCGGGACTGAAGCTTTCTTT. Translating it yields CASSDARVPGTEAFF.

This chain connects TRBV27 to TRBJ2-7; TRBD2 matches at 7 bases. The CDR3 totals 16 residues. Germline V gene sequence: CDR1 MNHEY, CDR2 SMNVEV (reference sequence). With 5 bases clipped from V and 0 bases from J, the junction kept 10 bases outside the gene matches. CDR3 sequence reads: CASSSHGGTSSYEQYF. CDR3 nucleotide sequence: TGTGCCAGCAGTAGCCACGGGGGGACCAGCTCCTACGAGCAGTACTTC.

The CDR3 sequence is CASSGGQSLYGYTF. CDR3 coding DNA: TGTGCCAGTAGTGGGGGACAGTCTCTATATGGCTACACCTTC. This sequence joins TRBV19 and TRBJ1-2; TRBD1 aligns across 7 bases. With V trimmed by 5 bases and J by 5 bases, 8 bases remained unmatched. Per germline, CDR1 LNHDA and CDR2 SQIVND (reference sequence). The CDR3 runs 14 residues.

J is TRBJ2-2 and V is TRBV29-1; maybe TRBD1 (5 bases). Per germline, CDR1 SQVTM and CDR2 ANQGSEA. The CDR3 sequence is 14 residues long. The germline V and J ends were trimmed by 4 bases and 0 bases, with 9 bases remaining between them. The CDR3 reads CSVGQGTNTGELFF. In DNA, the CDR3 is TGCAGCGTTGGGCAGGGTACGAACACCGGGGAGCTGTTTTTT.

The CDR3 region has the DNA TGTGCCAGCAGTTTAGGGGTCAGGGGTCTCGAGACCCAGTACTTC. Translating gives CASSLGVRGLETQYF. V is TRBV28 and J is TRBJ2-5; tentatively, D is TRBD1 (6 bases). Between the trimmed V and J ends, which lost 2 bases and 5 bases, there was a span of 15 bases. Germline CDR1 MDHEN, CDR2 SYDVKM. This CDR3 is 15 amino acids long.

The chain has TRBV11-2 and TRBJ1-5; D may be TRBD1 (5 bases). The CDR3 contains 15 residues. Germline V CDR1 and CDR2: SGHAT, FQNNGV. The V end lost 4 bases, the J end lost 2 bases, and 12 bases lay between the germline ends. The CDR3 reads CASSSAGGGNQPQHF. For the CDR3, the DNA is TGTGCCAGCAGCTCCGCGGGAGGGGGCAATCAGCCCCAGCATTTT.

This clone has just a few counts. The V gene is TRBV19, the J gene TRBJ2-7, with D possibly TRBD1 on 5 matching bases. V was pared by 6 bases and J by 4 bases, with 13 bases between. The length of the CDR3 is 13 residues. The germline V gene encodes CDR1 LNHDA and CDR2 SQIVND (reference sequence). CDR3: CASRGVGEYEQYF. The CDR3 nucleotides read TGTGCCAGTAGAGGGGTAGGGGAATACGAGCAGTACTTC.

The CDR3 loop reads CASSSSSTPLSVYEQYF. The CDR3 DNA reads as TGTGCCAGCAGCTCAAGTTCAACCCCCCTCTCGGTCTACGAGCAGTACTTC. The chain carries TRBV7-9 and TRBJ2-7; D remains ambiguous. Germline V CDR1 and CDR2: SEHNR, FQNEAQ (reference sequence). Trimming removed 4 bases from V and 3 bases from J, with 22 bases in between. CDR3 length equals 17 residues.

This clone showed up just a few times. The chain recombines TRBV9 with TRBJ1-1; D is undetermined. The CDR3 consists of 14 residues. CDR1 is SGDLS and CDR2 is YYNGEE in the germline V gene. V dropped 4 bases and J dropped 0 bases, with 10 bases sitting between them. CDR3 in amino acids: CASSPLALNTEAFF. DNA of the CDR3: TGTGCCAGCAGCCCCCTGGCCCTGAACACTGAAGCTTTCTTT.

This clone was counted once. The rearrangement uses TRBV6-4 and TRBJ1-6; 10 nucleotides agree with TRBD1. V trimming: 5 bases; J trimming: 9 bases; junction bases outside the gene matches: 7. CDR3 length: 15 residues. Per germline, CDR1 MRHNA and CDR2 SNTAGT. The CDR3 region has the DNA TGTGCCAGCAGTCCCAGACAGGGGGCGAGTTCACCCCTCCACTTT. It is translated as CASSPRQGASSPLHF.

This clone has only one observation. The chain employs TRBV19 and TRBJ2-5; D is possibly TRBD1 (6 bases). V dropped 6 bases and J dropped 7 bases, with 24 bases sitting between them. Germline assignment: CDR1 LNHDA and CDR2 SQIVND (reference sequence). The CDR3 loop spans 16 amino acids. In DNA form, the CDR3 reads TGTGCCAGTAGCCAATCCCACAGGGTCCCTGGGGGGACCCAGTACTTC. Protein product: CASSQSHRVPGGTQYF. Drawing the rest from reference TRBV19 and TRBJ2-5, the complete variable domain is DGGITQSPKYLFRKEGQNVTLSCEQNLNHDAMYWYRQDPGQGLRLIYYSQIVNDFQKGDIAEGYSVSREKKESFPLTVTSAQKNPTAFYLCASSQSHRVPGGTQYFGPGTRLLVL.

The chain recombines TRBV10-3 with TRBJ2-3, with D possibly matching TRBD2 (6 bases). The CDR3 contains 18 residues. The V gene's germline CDR1 is ENHRY and CDR2 SYGVKD. The V end was cut by 2 bases, the J end by 8 bases, with 26 bases between. CDR3 sequence reads: CAISEKVGGPGEGGTQYF. CDR3 DNA sequence: TGTGCCATCAGTGAGAAGGTGGGGGGACCCGGCGAAGGTGGTACGCAGTATTTT.

This clone occurred once. The chain employs TRBV6-5 and TRBJ1-5; D is perhaps TRBD1 (5 bases). The V gene lost 6 bases and the J gene lost 7 bases, with 13 bases spanning the gap. Germline V gene data show CDR1 as MNHEY and CDR2 as SVGAGI. The CDR3 is 13 residues long. The CDR3 loop reads CASSNAGGQPQHF. The CDR3 DNA follows: TGTGCCAGCAGCAATGCCGGGGGGCAGCCCCAGCATTTT.

This clone showed up just once. This chain connects TRBV5-1 to TRBJ2-7; D is perhaps TRBD1 (6 bases). The CDR3 length is 13 residues. Germline CDR1 reads SGHRS; CDR2 reads YFSETQ. V was cut by 3 bases and J by 1 base, with 8 bases left in between. Here the CDR3 reads CASSWGHSYEQYF. The CDR3 nucleotides read TGCGCCAGCAGCTGGGGACATTCCTACGAGCAGTACTTC. The full variable domain, with the rest looked up from reference TRBV5-1 and TRBJ2-7, is KAGVTQTPRYLIKTRGQQVTLSCSPISGHRSVSWYQQTPGQGLQFLFEYFSETQRNKGNFPGRFSGRQFSNSRSEMNVSTLELGDSALYLCASSWGHSYEQYFGPGTRLTVT.